Below, 30 T cell receptor beta chains from the same sample are listed, as sequenced in a study of identifying expanded T cells in peripheral blood. TCRdb's table, derived via immunoSEQ multiplex PCR, lists solely in-frame clones and lacks some. The profile shows under 150,000 clones, roughly 84% of them singletons. Material for sequencing was blood. Receptor source: a person aged 18 to 70 in good health.

The CDR3 region has the DNA TGTGCCAGTAGTCCTGCACGGGACACTGAGACCCAGTACTTC. Translation: CASSPARDTETQYF. The chain uses TRBV19 and TRBJ2-5; D might be TRBD1 (6 bases). V was cut by 5 bases and J by 5 bases, with 15 bases left in between. The CDR3 is 14 amino acids. Germline V gene lookup returns CDR1 LNHDA and CDR2 SQIVND (reference sequence).

The chain joins TRBV5-1 to TRBJ2-3; D not resolved. Germline V gene lookup returns CDR1 SGHRS and CDR2 YFSETQ. V lost 0 bases and J 6 bases, leaving 8 bases between the germline ends. The CDR3 has 13 residues. CDR3 protein: CASSLASPDTQYF. For the CDR3, the DNA is TGCGCCAGCAGCTTGGCCTCTCCGGATACGCAGTATTTT.

The chain carries TRBV11-2 and TRBJ2-2; tentatively, D is TRBD1 or TRBD2 (5 bases each). This CDR3 region has 15 residues. CDR1 and CDR2 (germline): SGHAT, FQNNGV. Trimming removed 5 bases from V and 5 bases from J, with 15 bases in between. The CDR3 region is CASSLRDPRTGELFF. Written as DNA, the CDR3 is TGTGCCAGCAGCCTCCGGGACCCTCGAACCGGGGAGCTGTTTTTT. The full variable domain, rest sourced from reference TRBV11-2 and TRBJ2-2, is EAGVAQSPRYKIIEKRQSVAFWCNPISGHATLYWYQQILGQGPKLLIQFQNNGVVDDSQLPKDRFSAERLKGVDSTLKIQPAKLEDSAVYLCASSLRDPRTGELFFGEGSRLTVL.

The chain joins TRBV18 to TRBJ2-5; TRBD1 agrees at 8 bases. J was trimmed by 5 bases and V by 8 bases; bases with no gene match: 10. Per germline, CDR1 KGHSH and CDR2 LQKENI. The CDR3 totals 14 residues. CDR3 coding DNA: TGTGCCAGCCGACAGGGGCCAAACCGGGAGACCCAGTACTTC. This translates into CASRQGPNRETQYF.

The rearrangement uses TRBV6-6 and TRBJ1-1, with a possible D match to TRBD1 (5 bases). V lost 3 bases, J lost 7 bases, and 15 bases lay in between. This CDR3 has 14 amino acids. From germline, CDR1 is MNHNY and CDR2 SVGAGI (reference sequence). CDR3 in amino acids: CASSYRQGGYEAFF. For the CDR3, the DNA is TGTGCCAGCAGTTATCGGCAGGGAGGTTATGAAGCTTTCTTT.

V and J are TRBV30 and TRBJ2-6; 7 bases line up with TRBD1. CDR3 length: 16 residues. The V segment lost 1 base and the J segment 0 bases; nucleotides outside the gene matches: 3. CDR1 and CDR2 (germline): GTSNPN, SVGIG (reference sequence). CDR3: CAWSERQGSGANVLTF. CDR3 DNA sequence: TGTGCCTGGAGTGAACGACAGGGCTCTGGGGCCAACGTCCTGACTTTC.

The V and J genes are TRBV5-6 and TRBJ1-5; maybe TRBD1 (5 bases). The CDR3 loop spans 13 amino acids. Germline CDR1 is SGHDT and CDR2 is YYEEEE. V was pared by 7 bases and J by 6 bases, with 14 bases between. CDR3 nucleotide sequence: TGTGCCAGCGGTACCAGGGAGGGTCAGCCCCAGCATTTT. This gives the protein CASGTREGQPQHF.

Ten or more counts support this clone. The rearrangement links TRBV27 to TRBJ1-2, with D tentatively TRBD1 (6 bases). The V gene's germline CDR1 is MNHEY and CDR2 SMNVEV (reference sequence). Trimming pared 6 bases from V and 2 bases from J, leaving 19 bases between. The CDR3 extends over 16 amino acids. In DNA, the CDR3 is TGTGCCAGCAGAGTCGAATTGGGGGCCTTCAACTATGGCTACACCTTC. This codes for CASRVELGAFNYGYTF.

V and J are TRBV6-6 and TRBJ2-7, with TRBD1 matching over 10 bases. This CDR3 region has 14 residues. V was pared by 5 bases and J by 7 bases, with 8 bases of the junction left unmatched. Germline V gene lookup returns CDR1 MNHNY and CDR2 SVGAGI (reference sequence). In nucleotides, the CDR3 is TGTGCCAGCAGTACGGGACAGGGGACGGGGGAGCAGTACTTC. It encodes CASSTGQGTGEQYF.

The rearrangement joins TRBV28 to TRBJ2-2; the match to TRBD1 covers 7 bases. Germline trimming cut 8 bases from V and 4 bases from J; bases unmatched to any gene: 4. The CDR3 is made up of 13 amino acids. Germline V gene data show CDR1 as MDHEN and CDR2 as SYDVKM. The CDR3 protein is CASEGAGTGELFF. Here the CDR3 DNA reads TGTGCCAGCGAGGGGGCTGGCACCGGGGAGCTGTTTTTT.

This clone has a single count. The V call is TRBV7-9, the J call TRBJ2-7; D remains unclear. The V end lost 2 bases, the J end lost 0 bases, and 8 bases lay between the germline ends. Germline V gene sequence: CDR1 SEHNR, CDR2 FQNEAQ (reference sequence). The CDR3 covers 14 residues. The CDR3 reads CASSLSRLSYEQYF. The CDR3 nucleotides read TGTGCCAGCAGCTTATCCCGGCTCTCCTACGAGCAGTACTTC.

The J gene is TRBJ1-3, the V gene TRBV7-2, with no clear D. Trimming removed 3 bases from V and 7 bases from J, with 7 bases in between. This CDR3 has 12 residues. The germline gives CDR1 SGHTA, CDR2 FQGNSA. The CDR3, as DNA: TGTGCCAGCAGCTTTGATCGGAACACCATATATTTT. Translation gives CASSFDRNTIYF.

The CDR3 region has the DNA TGTGCCAGCAGTGAAGCGCTCTGGACAGGGGGGAATGCTTTCTTT. This sequence encodes CASSEALWTGGNAFF. The chain uses TRBV2 and TRBJ1-1; 10 positions agree with TRBD1. The CDR3 contains 15 residues. Germline loops: CDR1 SNHLY, CDR2 FYNNEI. Germline trimming cut 0 bases from V and 11 bases from J; bases unmatched to any gene: 9.

This clone occurred a few times. The chain has TRBV6-1 and TRBJ2-3; TRBD1 aligns across 8 bases. This CDR3 has 15 amino acids. V trimming: 3 bases; J trimming: 3 bases; junction bases outside the gene matches: 5. From germline, CDR1 is MNHNS and CDR2 SASEGT. The CDR3 sequence is CASSDPWTGTDTQYF. DNA of the CDR3: TGTGCCAGCAGTGATCCCTGGACAGGGACAGATACGCAGTATTTT.

V and J are TRBV7-9 and TRBJ2-7, with D maybe TRBD1 (5 bases). From germline, CDR1 is SEHNR and CDR2 FQNEAQ (reference sequence). The CDR3 sequence is 15 residues long. Trimming shortened V by 3 bases and J by 0 bases, and 12 bases separated the two germline ends. The CDR3 reads CASSFLGASSYEQYF. For the CDR3, the DNA is TGTGCCAGCAGCTTCCTTGGGGCGAGCTCCTACGAGCAGTACTTC.

Only one count was recorded for this clone. The rearrangement links TRBV4-1 to TRBJ2-7; D ambiguous. The CDR3 is made up of 15 amino acids. V shed 1 base and J shed 2 bases, with 12 bases lying between them. The germline gives CDR1 MGHRA, CDR2 YSYEKL. The CDR3 coding sequence is TGCGCCAGCAGCCAAGTCGATTTGTCGCCCTACGAGCAGTACTTC. Its translation is CASSQVDLSPYEQYF.

The rearrangement uses TRBV7-6 and TRBJ2-1; 9 bases are shared with TRBD1. J gave up 3 bases and V 5 bases, and 8 bases lay outside the gene matches. CDR1 is SGHVS and CDR2 is FNYEAQ in the germline V gene. This CDR3 has 16 amino acids. CDR3 coding DNA: TGTGCCAGCAGCACCGAGGGACAGGGCTACTACAATGAGCAGTTCTTC. This sequence encodes CASSTEGQGYYNEQFF.

The chain recombines TRBV9 with TRBJ2-3; 11 nucleotides align to TRBD2. The CDR3 extends over 16 amino acids. CDR1 is SGDLS, CDR2 YYNGEE, per germline. With 3 bases clipped from V and 6 bases from J, the junction kept 9 bases outside the gene matches. In DNA, the CDR3 is TGTGCCAGCAGCGCTTTAGCGGGGGGGCTCTTGGATACGCAGTATTTT. Encoded protein: CASSALAGGLLDTQYF.

CDR3: CASSPRTGVISPLHF. The DNA for the CDR3 is TGTGCCAGCTCACCCCGCACGGGGGTAATTTCACCCCTCCACTTT. The chain couples TRBV18 to TRBJ1-6; D possibly corresponds to TRBD1 (5 bases). CDR1 and CDR2 (germline): KGHSH, LQKENI. The CDR3 spans 15 residues. Trimming removed 3 bases from V and 9 bases from J, with 15 bases in between.

This chain connects TRBV7-2 to TRBJ1-5; tentatively, D is TRBD1 (6 bases). Germline values: CDR1 SGHTA, CDR2 FQGNSA. Between the trimmed V and J ends, which lost 6 bases and 9 bases, there was a span of 18 bases. The CDR3 runs 14 residues. CDR3 loop: CASSQEGGPLPQHF. Written as DNA, the CDR3 is TGTGCCAGCAGTCAGGAGGGGGGGCCATTGCCCCAGCATTTT.

CDR3 sequence reads: CATSIEPGRSSYNEQFF. CDR3 DNA: TGTGCCACCAGCATAGAACCAGGTCGTAGCTCCTACAATGAGCAGTTCTTC. The rearrangement links TRBV15 to TRBJ2-1; D call uncertain. V gave up 4 bases and J gave up 0 bases, with 16 bases separating them. This CDR3 contains 17 residues. The germline CDR1 and CDR2 sequences are LNHNV and YYDKDF (reference sequence). The full variable domain, with the rest looked up from reference TRBV15 and TRBJ2-1, is DAMVIQNPRYQVTQFGKPVTLSCSQTLNHNVMYWYQQKSSQAPKLLFHYYDKDFNNEADTPDNFQSRRPNTSFCFLDIRSPGLGDTAMYLCATSIEPGRSSYNEQFFGPGTRLTVL.

This clone appeared a few times. The V and J genes are TRBV9 and TRBJ2-1, with 9 bases fitting TRBD1. Unmatched junction bases numbered 8, after V lost 2 bases and J lost 5 bases. The germline CDR1 and CDR2 sequences are SGDLS and YYNGEE. The CDR3 contains 16 residues. The CDR3 is CASSVVGTGRNNEQFF. The CDR3 region has the DNA TGTGCCAGCAGCGTGGTCGGGACAGGGAGGAACAATGAGCAGTTCTTC. The full variable domain, with the rest looked up from reference TRBV9 and TRBJ2-1, is DSGVTQTPKHLITATGQRVTLRCSPRSGDLSVYWYQQSLDQGLQFLIQYYNGEERAKGNILERFSAQQFPDLHSELNLSSLELGDSALYFCASSVVGTGRNNEQFFGPGTRLTVL.

V usage is TRBV27 and J usage is TRBJ1-5; tentative D call: TRBD1 (5 bases). The germline gives CDR1 MNHEY, CDR2 SMNVEV (reference sequence). V lost 2 bases to trimming and J lost 1 base, with 12 bases between them. The CDR3 runs to 16 residues. The CDR3 region has the DNA TGTGCCAGCAGTTTACGATCCGGGGCCAGCAATCAGCCCCAGCATTTT. Its protein is CASSLRSGASNQPQHF.

This clone was counted a single time. The chain employs TRBV11-2 and TRBJ2-1; 8 bases fit TRBD2. The J segment lost 6 bases and the V segment lost 5 bases, leaving 9 bases of the junction unmatched. Per the germline V gene, CDR1 is SGHAT and CDR2 is FQNNGV. CDR3 length: 15 amino acids. The CDR3 is CASSVRGEVVNEQFF. The CDR3, as DNA: TGTGCCAGCAGCGTGCGGGGGGAGGTGGTCAATGAGCAGTTCTTC.

The rearrangement links TRBV2 to TRBJ1-1; D ambiguous. Trimming removed 6 bases at V and 2 bases at J, with 10 bases between. Germline CDR1 and CDR2: SNHLY and FYNNEI. The CDR3 consists of 13 residues. DNA of the CDR3: TGTGCCAGCAGCCCCAGGCTTAACACTGAAGCTTTCTTT. The encoded protein is CASSPRLNTEAFF.

This rearrangement joins TRBV7-9 to TRBJ1-2; D is unresolved. CDR1 is SEHNR and CDR2 is FQNEAQ in the germline V gene (reference sequence). V lost 0 bases to trimming and J lost 0 bases, with 8 bases between them. The CDR3 covers 15 residues. The CDR3, as DNA: TGTGCCAGCAGCTTAGCTCCCACGACTAACTATGGCTACACCTTC. It codes for CASSLAPTTNYGYTF.

The chain links TRBV5-6 to TRBJ2-7; tentatively, D is TRBD2 (5 bases). Germline CDR1 is SGHDT and CDR2 is YYEEEE. Trimming removed 4 bases at V and 5 bases at J, with 16 bases between. The CDR3 is 14 residues long. In nucleotides, the CDR3 is TGTGCCAGCAGCACGGACTCCCAGTGGGACGAGCAGTACTTC. Translated: CASSTDSQWDEQYF.

This clone showed up just once. The V call is TRBV2, the J call TRBJ2-3; the match to TRBD2 covers 8 bases. There are 17 residues in the CDR3. V shed 2 bases and J 0 bases; nucleotides not matched to a gene: 7. Germline assignment: CDR1 SNHLY and CDR2 FYNNEI. The CDR3: CASSESISGDSTDTQYF. CDR3 in DNA: TGTGCCAGCAGTGAATCCATTAGCGGGGACAGCACAGATACGCAGTATTTT.

This clone has only a few counts. The chain is built from TRBV7-8 and TRBJ1-6; perhaps TRBD1 as D (6 bases). The CDR3 is 18 residues long. Germline CDR1 reads SGHVS; CDR2 reads FQNEAQ. V lost 5 bases to trimming and J lost 10 bases, with 27 bases between them. The CDR3: CASSHSRGRVRGDSPLHF. As DNA, the CDR3 is TGTGCCAGCAGCCATAGTAGGGGGAGGGTGAGGGGCGACTCACCCCTCCACTTT.

The chain combines TRBV30 with TRBJ2-2; TRBD1 is a possible D gene (6 bases). This CDR3 is built from 15 residues. Germline V lookup: CDR1 GTSNPN, CDR2 SVGIG (reference sequence). Trimming stripped 0 bases from V and 5 bases from J, with 13 bases between. CDR3 sequence (DNA): TGTGCCTGGAGTGTGGGGGTACAGGGTACCGGGGAGCTGTTTTTT. Its translation: CAWSVGVQGTGELFF.